This TCR beta chain was recorded in a study of T cell responses to AZD1222 COVID-19 vaccine. On the study more broadly: Pooling was applied to second doses at about 4 or about 12 weeks. Whole-study results and caveats: Donors were largely white British and mainly female; clonal diversity was possibly underestimated. Baseline seropositives among AZD1222 recipients totaled only 6 or 7.

Of note for this clone: Its target is not known.

Some clones are missing from TCRdb's copy, which holds only in-frame ones; the method was immunoSEQ multiplex PCR. The sample includes 160,000 or so clones, about 89% of them seen just once. The CDR3 sequence is 14 residues long. V gave up 5 bases and J gave up 0 bases; unmatched junction bases: 3. Germline V gives CDR1 SGHAT, CDR2 FQNNGV. Here the sequenced sample was peripheral blood, taken on day 0 of AZD1222 vaccination. This sequence was found in an adult in good health. The rearrangement uses TRBV11-2 and TRBJ1-1; 7 bases line up with TRBD1. Written as DNA, the CDR3 is TGTGCCAGCAGCGAGGGACAGCTGAACACTGAAGCTTTCTTT. Protein sequence: CASSEGQLNTEAFF.